This TCR beta chain was captured by sequencing in a study of shared clonotypes between healthy human individuals. Study background: The study drew on a couple of women and three men aged 18 to 49 as donors. Per donor, CD8 memory used one plate, CD8 naive used two, CD4 memory used three and CD4 naive used three.

The method was immunoSEQ multiplex PCR; TCRdb's version includes in-frame clones alone and lacks a portion of them. Of millions of clones listed, under 95% are singletons. Naive CD8 cells comprised CD45RO-negative, CCR7-positively selected cells, excluding terminally differentiated effector memory CD45RA+ cells. Each donor was a Caucasian adult residing in Nashville, Tennessee. This clonotype originated in a man younger than 35 in good health. Some clones in this sample may be carry-over from other donors' samples. What was sequenced was naive CD8+ T cells from PBMCs.

CDR3 loop: CASSFRAQVVSNQPQHF. For the CDR3, the DNA is TGTGCCAGCAGTTTTCGGGCGCAGGTGGTTAGCAATCAGCCCCAGCATTTT. The chain employs TRBV28 and TRBJ1-5; no definite D call. From germline, CDR1 is MDHEN and CDR2 SYDVKM. The V gene lost 3 bases and the J gene lost 0 bases, with 15 bases spanning the gap. This CDR3 is built from 17 residues.